Presented here are 15 T cell receptor beta chains from one specimen sequenced in a study of cytomegalovirus exposure and HLA in healthy donors. The primer mix had 60 Vbeta and 13 Jbeta primers. TCRdb's copy holds only in-frame clones and misses some; the assay was immunoSEQ multiplex PCR. This sample carries under 200,000 clones, less than 90% of them seen once, and the ten largest clones take roughly 0.33%. Sequencing used PBMCs. Receptor source: a woman in her twenties or thirties in good health and CMV-seronegative.

The J gene is TRBJ1-5, the V gene TRBV21-1; the tabulated D call, TRBD1, remains unverified against the DNA. TRBV21-1 represents a pseudogene. CDR3 length equals 19 residues. Here the CDR3 DNA reads TGTGCCAGCAGCAAAAAGAGAGAAGACAGAGGAGATAGCAATCAGCCCCAGCATTTT. Its translation: CASSKKREDRGDSNQPQHF.

The chain joins TRBV11-2 to TRBJ1-1; D is uncertain. V was shortened by 0 bases and J by 7 bases, with 6 bases between the two germline ends. CDR3 length: 12 amino acids. Per germline, CDR1 SGHAT and CDR2 FQNNGV. This chain's CDR3 is CASSLDSVEAFF. The CDR3 bases are TGTGCCAGCAGCTTAGATTCGGTTGAAGCTTTCTTT.

This chain uses TRBV5-6 with TRBJ2-1; D is uncertain. There are 13 residues in the CDR3. Germline assignment: CDR1 SGHDT and CDR2 YYEEEE. V was clipped by 1 base and J by 8 bases, with 10 bases between them. CDR3 in amino acids: CASSLPQQDEQFF. Here the CDR3 DNA reads TGTGCCAGCAGCTTGCCCCAGCAGGATGAGCAGTTCTTC.

V gene TRBV15 combines with J gene TRBJ1-2; no definite D call. The CDR3 loop spans 16 amino acids. Germline CDR1 and CDR2: LNHNV and YYDKDF (reference sequence). Deletions cut 0 bases from V and 3 bases from J, with 14 bases between. CDR3 loop: CATSRDRGRFHYGYTF. CDR3 coding DNA: TGTGCCACCAGCAGAGATCGAGGCCGTTTTCACTATGGCTACACCTTC.

The chain recombines TRBV5-1 with TRBJ2-2, with D maybe TRBD2 (5 bases). The germline CDR1 and CDR2 sequences are SGHRS and YFSETQ. Trimming took off 0 bases at V and 7 bases at J, with 16 bases between the two ends. This CDR3 comprises 16 residues. This CDR3 is CASSLVGDSDLGELFF. The CDR3 DNA reads TGCGCCAGCAGCTTGGTGGGAGATTCCGATCTCGGGGAGCTGTTTTTT.

The chain has TRBV4-2 and TRBJ1-6, with unresolved D. Per the germline V gene, CDR1 is LGHNA and CDR2 is YNFKEQ. V lost 0 bases and J lost 10, with 7 bases in between. There are 13 residues in the CDR3. The CDR3 DNA sequence: TGTGCCAGCAGCCAAGAGTGGAGCTCACCCCTCCACTTT. This gives the protein CASSQEWSSPLHF.

This clone came up once. The chain links TRBV28 to TRBJ2-7; 7 positions agree with TRBD2. The CDR3 runs 13 residues. The germline V gene has CDR1 MDHEN and CDR2 SYDVKM. J lost 5 bases, V lost 4 bases, and 5 bases had no gene match. The CDR3 nucleotides are TGTGCCAGCAGTTGGGCGGGGAGGGACGAGCAGTACTTC. It yields the protein CASSWAGRDEQYF. The full variable domain, rest sourced from reference TRBV28 and TRBJ2-7, is DVKVTQSSRYLVKRTGEKVFLECVQDMDHENMFWYRQDPGLGLRLIYFSYDVKMKEKGDIPEGYSVSREKKERFSLILESASTNQTSMYLCASSWAGRDEQYFGPGTRLTVT.

This clone showed up just once. The chain employs TRBV5-1 and TRBJ2-1; 11 nucleotides match TRBD2. Germline V gives CDR1 SGHRS, CDR2 YFSETQ. V dropped 4 bases and J dropped 3; count of bases not matched to a gene: 3. There are 15 residues in the CDR3. The CDR3 is CASSMGLAVYNEQFF. CDR3 nucleotides: TGCGCCAGCAGCATGGGACTAGCGGTCTACAATGAGCAGTTCTTC.

CDR3 protein: CASSRTSGDKINEQFF. CDR3 DNA sequence: TGTGCCAGTAGCCGGACTAGCGGGGATAAAATCAATGAGCAGTTCTTC. The chain recombines TRBV19 with TRBJ2-1, with 12 bases aligning to TRBD2. V gave up 6 bases and J gave up 6 bases; unmatched junction bases: 9. The CDR3 extends over 16 amino acids. CDR1 and CDR2 (germline): LNHDA, SQIVND (reference sequence).

This rearrangement joins TRBV10-3 to TRBJ2-1; 8 bases are a match to TRBD1. Germline assignment: CDR1 ENHRY and CDR2 SYGVKD. The CDR3 runs to 15 residues. Trimming cost V 5 bases and J 6 bases; bases outside gene matches: 9. The CDR3 DNA reads TGTGCCATCAGTCCCGGGACAGGAGCCGGCAATGAGCAGTTCTTC. It yields the protein CAISPGTGAGNEQFF.

V is TRBV6-6 and J is TRBJ2-2, with D possibly being TRBD2 (5 bases). Between the trimmed V and J ends, which lost 2 bases and 6 bases, there was a span of 7 bases. The V gene's germline CDR1 is MNHNY and CDR2 SVGAGI (reference sequence). The CDR3 covers 13 residues. The CDR3 here is CASSYREPGELFF. CDR3 coding DNA: TGTGCCAGCAGTTACCGGGAACCCGGGGAGCTGTTTTTT.

The chain recombines TRBV19 with TRBJ2-1, with TRBD2 matching over 9 bases. V trimming: 3 bases; J trimming: 8 bases; junction bases outside the gene matches: 8. From germline, CDR1 is LNHDA and CDR2 SQIVND (reference sequence). This CDR3 is 15 amino acids long. CDR3 region: CASSMGRGGLHEQFF. CDR3 sequence (DNA): TGTGCCAGTAGTATGGGGCGGGGGGGCCTCCATGAGCAGTTCTTC. Full variable domain (outside the CDR3, taken from reference TRBV19 and TRBJ2-1): DGGITQSPKYLFRKEGQNVTLSCEQNLNHDAMYWYRQDPGQGLRLIYYSQIVNDFQKGDIAEGYSVSREKKESFPLTVTSAQKNPTAFYLCASSMGRGGLHEQFFGPGTRLTVL.

V usage is TRBV5-1 and J usage is TRBJ2-7; TRBD2 aligns across 10 bases. CDR1 SGHRS and CDR2 YFSETQ come from the germline V gene. The ends lost 0 bases at V and 5 bases at J; junction bases unmatched: 5. The CDR3 has 15 amino acids. The CDR3 coding sequence is TGCGCCAGCAGCTTGGCAGCGGGAGGGCCCCACGAGCAGTACTTC. Amino acids: CASSLAAGGPHEQYF.

The chain uses TRBV7-3 and TRBJ2-2, with TRBD1 matching over 8 bases. Germline assignment: CDR1 SGHTA and CDR2 FQGTGA. After removal of 5 bases from V and 5 bases from J, the junction contained 10 bases not matched to a gene. The CDR3 spans 16 residues. CDR3 in DNA: TGTGCCAGCAGCCGTTCCGGACAGGGAAGGACCGGGGAGCTGTTTTTT. It yields the protein CASSRSGQGRTGELFF.

The J gene is TRBJ2-1, the V gene TRBV20-1, with D perhaps TRBD2 (6 bases). V was cut by 6 bases and J by 8 bases, with 8 bases left in between. This CDR3 contains 10 residues. The germline gives CDR1 DFQATT, CDR2 SNEGSKA (reference sequence). The CDR3 protein is CSAREYEQFF. Here the CDR3 DNA reads TGCAGTGCCCGGGAGTATGAGCAGTTCTTC.